Listed below are T cell receptor beta chains from one sample, sequenced in a study of chemoradiotherapy in HPV16-positive cancers. The assay was immunoSEQ multiplex PCR, and TCRdb's table has in-frame clones only and misses some. The sample holds approximately 14,000 clones; approximately 90% are singletons and the top ten take roughly 2.6%. The source was blood, collected from a patient who underwent chemoradiotherapy. The receptors were sampled from a human donor with HPV-associated anogenital cancer. The CDR3 runs from the conserved cysteine through the conserved F or W.

TRBV27	TRBJ2-7	CASRQGLDTYEQYF
TRBV19	TRBJ2-5	CASSIYEEETQYF
TRBV21-1	TRBJ1-2	CASRMTGLPGYTF
TRBV7-2	TRBJ1-3	CASSSRSTRSGNTIYF
TRBV7-8	TRBJ2-2	CASSPPLKFGVNTGELFF
TRBV7-2	TRBJ1-6	CASSLDGDPRWAALHF
TRBV5-1	TRBJ2-1	CASSLGRNNEQFF
TRBV7-2	TRBJ1-3	CASSEYRRSGNTIYF
TRBV19	TRBJ2-2	CASRDLPLTGELFF
TRBV5-1	TRBJ2-3	CASSSERGGQKPTDTQYF
TRBV7-9	TRBJ2-7	CASSFYLAGGAYEQYF
TRBV6-5	.	CASTIGQLSYEQYF
TRBV6-6	TRBJ2-5	CASSDRQGQETQYF
TRBV9	TRBJ2-1	CASSTQSRGQGVFEQFF
TRBV25-1	TRBJ2-7	CATRGTGGKYEQYF
TRBV7-2	TRBJ2-5	CASSHMRGGGETQYF
TRBV11-3	TRBJ2-2	CASSLARGALPGELFF
TRBV6-1	TRBJ1-4	CASSPREHEKLFF
TRBV27	TRBJ1-6	CASSLQGVYNSPLHF
TRBV18	TRBJ1-3	CASSPTGSPGNTIYF
TRBV27	TRBJ2-1	CASRTRGNYNEQFF
TRBV19	TRBJ2-3	CASSWSSGTDTQYF
TRBV19	TRBJ2-2	CASRTGPGELFF
TRBV11-2	TRBJ2-2	CASSLTTGGAMRELFF
TRBV7-2	TRBJ2-1	CASSSGLAGGPSKQFF
TRBV5-1	TRBJ2-2	CASSGTGINTGELFF
TRBV7-8	TRBJ1-6	CASSLGQNSPLHF
TRBV4-3	TRBJ1-2	CASSQVTGGGYTF
TRBV7-2	TRBJ2-1	CASSLGLWADHEQFF
TRBV5-8	TRBJ1-1	CASSQEGRLTEAFF
TRBV7-9	TRBJ1-2	CASSLVGNYGYTF
TRBV11-2	TRBJ1-3	CASTGAGASGNTIYF
TRBV19	TRBJ2-2	CASSPHPTDRADTGELFF
TRBV6-1	TRBJ2-2	CASSSGQHTRELFF
TRBV7-8	TRBJ1-5	CASSLRPRQKYSNQPQHF
TRBV11-2	TRBJ2-5	CASSLYYRALSQETQYF
TRBV7-9	TRBJ2-7	CASSLKIRTGLSGEQYF
TRBV19	TRBJ1-5	CASSLGQGKQPQHF
TRBV7-9	TRBJ2-1	CASSLALRSPSYNEQFF
TRBV7-3	TRBJ2-7	CASSLGTGASEQYF